The next 27 T cell receptor beta chains were all read from a single sample in a study of cytomegalovirus exposure and HLA in healthy donors. The PCR was carried out with 60 Vbeta primers and 13 Jbeta primers. Measured with immunoSEQ multiplex PCR; TCRdb has only the in-frame clones, and not every one. The data contain around 150,000 clones, 65% to 80% of them singletons. The sequencing input was PBMCs. The receptors derive from a man aged 35-49 years in good health and CMV-seronegative.

This chain's CDR3 is CASSSQRGLRTDTQYF. In DNA form, the CDR3 reads TGTGCCAGCAGTTCTCAAAGAGGACTACGCACAGATACGCAGTATTTT. This chain links TRBV6-5 with TRBJ2-3; D is possibly TRBD2 (6 bases). The germline gives CDR1 MNHEY, CDR2 SVGAGI. The CDR3 totals 16 residues. V shed 4 bases and J shed 1 base, with 15 bases lying between them.

V usage is TRBV2 and J usage is TRBJ1-4; the D gene is possibly TRBD1 (6 bases). CDR1 is SNHLY and CDR2 is FYNNEI in the germline V gene. The CDR3 has 17 residues. V lost 6 bases and J lost 5, with 22 bases in between. The CDR3 spells CASRVGSSGQLNEKLFF. CDR3 nucleotides: TGTGCCAGCAGGGTCGGGTCCTCCGGACAGCTGAATGAAAAACTGTTTTTT.

The chain couples TRBV5-1 to TRBJ2-1; 10 positions match TRBD2. The junction had 7 bases not matched to a gene; V was cut back by 0 bases and J by 4 bases. Per the germline V gene, CDR1 is SGHRS and CDR2 is YFSETQ. The CDR3 length is 17 residues. CDR3 sequence (DNA): TGCGCCAGCAGCTTGGGGGTAGCGGGAGGCCGTTACAATGAGCAGTTCTTC. This sequence encodes CASSLGVAGGRYNEQFF.

This chain joins TRBV2 and TRBJ1-5; D perhaps matches TRBD1 (6 bases). CDR1 is SNHLY, CDR2 FYNNEI, per germline. This CDR3 is 13 amino acids long. Trimming took 6 bases from V and 6 from J, leaving 12 bases between them. In DNA, the CDR3 is TGTGCCAGCAGCTCAGGGGAGACTCAGCCCCAGCATTTT. It is translated as CASSSGETQPQHF.

This clone was recorded only once. The chain couples TRBV27 to TRBJ1-5; D gene unclear. The germline V gene encodes CDR1 MNHEY and CDR2 SMNVEV (reference sequence). Trimming pared 4 bases from V and 7 bases from J, leaving 14 bases between. The CDR3 totals 14 residues. The CDR3 region is CASSSQRAGQPQHF. Here the CDR3 DNA reads TGTGCCAGCAGTTCCCAGAGAGCGGGGCAGCCCCAGCATTTT.

The gene calls are TRBV12-5 and TRBJ2-1, with D possibly matching TRBD2 (5 bases). The ends were cut back, 5 bases at V and 2 bases at J, with 10 bases in the middle. This CDR3 comprises 14 residues. Germline CDR1 LGHNT, CDR2 FRNRAP. CDR3 coding DNA: TGTGCTAGTGGTCCGGGGATCACCTACAATGAGCAGTTCTTC. Translating gives CASGPGITYNEQFF.

A few counts support this clone. The chain uses TRBV7-9 and TRBJ2-7; TRBD1 matches 12 bases. CDR1 and CDR2 from the germline V gene are SEHNR and FQNEAQ (reference sequence). J gave up 0 bases and V 4 bases, and 13 bases lay outside the gene matches. The CDR3 runs to 19 residues. The CDR3 region is CASSSNMGQGAFSSYEQYF. CDR3 nucleotides: TGTGCCAGCAGCTCGAACATGGGACAGGGGGCCTTCAGCTCCTACGAGCAGTACTTC.

The chain has TRBV29-1 and TRBJ2-5; TRBD2 agrees at 9 bases. CDR3 length equals 15 residues. The V gene end was trimmed by 3 bases and the J gene end by 6 bases; junction bases not matched to a gene: 11. Germline assignment: CDR1 SQVTM and CDR2 ANQGSEA. In nucleotides, the CDR3 is TGCAGCGTTGACTTTCGGGCGGGGGGGGTCAAGACCCAGTACTTC. Protein sequence: CSVDFRAGGVKTQYF.

V gene TRBV9 combines with J gene TRBJ2-3, with 7 bases lining up with TRBD2. The CDR3 contains 16 residues. In germline, CDR1 is SGDLS, CDR2 YYNGEE. V shed 0 bases, J shed 3 bases, and the junction held 7 bases outside the gene matches. CDR3 protein: CASSVATTGGTDTQYF. The CDR3 DNA reads as TGTGCCAGCAGCGTAGCTACGACGGGGGGAACAGATACGCAGTATTTT.

The chain carries TRBV28 and TRBJ2-7; D gene unclear. The CDR3 runs 12 residues. Germline CDR1 and CDR2: MDHEN and SYDVKM. V was clipped by 6 bases and J by 2 bases, with 8 bases between them. The CDR3 DNA reads TGTGCCAGCAGCTCAGTGACCTACGAGCAGTACTTC. Its protein product is CASSSVTYEQYF.

This chain joins TRBV29-1 and TRBJ1-2; 10 bases align to TRBD1. The trim removed 6 bases at V and 4 bases at J, leaving 2 bases unmatched. Germline loops: CDR1 SQVTM, CDR2 ANQGSEA. The CDR3 runs 12 residues. CDR3 bases: TGCAGCGTCGGACAGGGGGGCTATGGCTACACCTTC. Encoded protein: CSVGQGGYGYTF.

The genes are TRBV7-9 and TRBJ2-7; 9 nucleotides line up with TRBD1. CDR3 length: 14 residues. CDR1 and CDR2 from the germline V gene are SEHNR and FQNEAQ (reference sequence). V lost 6 bases to trimming and J lost 4 bases; unmatched junction nucleotides: 7. The CDR3 nucleotides read TGTGCCAGCAGGGATGGGACAGGGAGGTACGAGCAGTACTTC. This codes for CASRDGTGRYEQYF.

This clone has a single count. The chain has TRBV5-4 and TRBJ2-7; 7 nucleotides agree with TRBD2. The V gene's germline CDR1 is SGHNT and CDR2 YYREEE (reference sequence). This CDR3 is 12 amino acids long. V was pared by 3 bases and J by 5 bases, with 2 bases of the junction left unmatched. The chain's CDR3 is CASSWGGNEQYF. The CDR3 DNA reads as TGTGCCAGCAGCTGGGGGGGAAACGAGCAGTACTTC.

The rearrangement uses TRBV30 and TRBJ1-6; the D is unclear. Germline V gene data show CDR1 as GTSNPN and CDR2 as SVGIG (reference sequence). The length of the CDR3 is 15 residues. V was cut by 4 bases and J by 6 bases, with 16 bases left in between. In DNA, the CDR3 is TGTGCCTGGACCCGACCCCACAGAAGTAATTCACCCCTCCACTTT. It yields the protein CAWTRPHRSNSPLHF.

The rearrangement uses TRBV6-5 and TRBJ2-7, with D unclear. Germline V gene data show CDR1 as MNHEY and CDR2 as SVGAGI. CDR3 length equals 14 residues. Trimming stripped 6 bases from V and 0 bases from J, with 12 bases between. The CDR3 sequence: CASRGRYSSYEQYF. CDR3 sequence (DNA): TGTGCCAGCAGGGGCCGATATTCCTCCTACGAGCAGTACTTC.

This clone was picked up one time. This chain links TRBV6-6 with TRBJ1-2; possible D gene TRBD1, 5 bases. From germline, CDR1 is MNHNY and CDR2 SVGAGI (reference sequence). Trimming shortened V by 2 bases and J by 8 bases, and 12 bases separated the two germline ends. The CDR3 consists of 13 residues. The CDR3 DNA reads TGTGCCAGCAGTTACGCGGGACGCGGAGGCTACACCTTC. Translation: CASSYAGRGGYTF.

J is TRBJ1-1 and V is TRBV7-3; D call uncertain. The CDR3 loop spans 13 amino acids. Trimming stripped 4 bases from V and 5 bases from J, with 11 bases between. Per the germline V gene, CDR1 is SGHTA and CDR2 is FQGTGA. The CDR3 sequence is CASSSRGVTEAFF. For the CDR3, the DNA is TGTGCCAGCAGCTCCCGCGGGGTGACTGAAGCTTTCTTT.

The V call is TRBV6-5, the J call TRBJ1-6, with 8 bases identical to TRBD1. Germline-derived CDR1 and CDR2 are MNHEY and SVGAGI. V shed 0 bases, J shed 10 bases, and the junction held 8 bases outside the gene matches. CDR3 length: 16 residues. CDR3 protein: CASSYSRNRGKSPLHF. DNA of the CDR3: TGTGCCAGCAGTTACTCCCGCAACAGGGGGAAATCACCCCTCCACTTT.

This chain uses TRBV4-3 with TRBJ2-5; D perhaps matches TRBD2 (5 bases). V was pared by 0 bases and J by 4 bases, with 12 bases between. This CDR3 has 15 amino acids. The germline V gene has CDR1 LGHNA and CDR2 YSLEER. CDR3 loop: CASSQDRGSAETQYF. The CDR3 nucleotides read TGCGCCAGCAGCCAAGATAGAGGGAGCGCAGAGACCCAGTACTTC.

Worth noting for this clone: The identical CDR3 is also encoded by other nucleotide sequences in the sample. This chain joins TRBV5-6 and TRBJ2-7; D might be TRBD1 (5 bases). This CDR3 has 16 amino acids. The germline gives CDR1 SGHDT, CDR2 YYEEEE. The germline V and J ends were trimmed by 4 bases and 0 bases, with 17 bases remaining between them. Written as DNA, the CDR3 is TGTGCCAGCAGCGGCCGTTTTGGGGCCCACTCCTACGAGCAGTACTTC. It codes for CASSGRFGAHSYEQYF.

The J gene is TRBJ2-1, the V gene TRBV11-2; 8 nucleotides align to TRBD2. CDR1 SGHAT and CDR2 FQNNGV come from the germline V gene. J gave up 6 bases and V 2 bases, and 9 bases lay outside the gene matches. This CDR3 has 16 amino acids. CDR3 bases: TGTGCCAGCAGCTTAAGTCCGCGGGGGGCCCTCAATGAGCAGTTCTTC. This encodes CASSLSPRGALNEQFF.

V and J are TRBV11-3 and TRBJ2-5, with 8 positions matching TRBD2. CDR1 and CDR2 from the germline V gene are SGHNT and YENEEA. Losses at the gene ends were 1 base for V and 7 bases for J; bases not matched to a gene: 11. CDR3 length: 16 residues. For the CDR3, the DNA is TGTGCCAGCAGCTTAGGCGGGACTAGTATCGGAGGGACCCAGTACTTC. Its protein product is CASSLGGTSIGGTQYF.

In its sample, this clone was seen many times. Other DNA sequences of this sample code for an identical CDR3. The gene calls are TRBV5-1 and TRBJ2-4; 10 bases align to TRBD1. The junction had 3 bases not matched to a gene; V was cut back by 2 bases and J by 10 bases. From germline, CDR1 is SGHRS and CDR2 YFSETQ. This CDR3 spans 13 amino acids. CDR3 residues: CASSLGQGGIQYF. CDR3 nucleotides: TGCGCCAGCAGCTTAGGACAGGGGGGAATTCAGTACTTC.

The rearrangement links TRBV7-2 to TRBJ1-2; 12 nucleotides agree with TRBD1. The length of the CDR3 is 17 residues. The germline gives CDR1 SGHTA, CDR2 FQGNSA. With 1 base clipped from V and 2 bases from J, the junction kept 5 bases outside the gene matches. CDR3 bases: TGTGCCAGCAGCTTAGGGGGACAGGGGGCGGTCAACTATGGCTACACCTTC. Translating gives CASSLGGQGAVNYGYTF.

The chain combines TRBV5-4 with TRBJ1-1; TRBD1 aligns across 7 bases. The CDR3 length is 14 residues. V trimming: 5 bases; J trimming: 1 base; junction bases outside the gene matches: 5. CDR1 is SGHNT and CDR2 is YYREEE in the germline V gene (reference sequence). The CDR3 protein is CASRTGTENTEAFF. CDR3 DNA: TGTGCCAGCAGGACCGGGACAGAGAACACTGAAGCTTTCTTT.

V is TRBV28 and J is TRBJ2-2; 7 nucleotides agree with TRBD1. The CDR3 is made up of 15 amino acids. CDR1 is MDHEN and CDR2 is SYDVKM in the germline V gene. The J segment lost 3 bases and the V segment lost 5 bases, leaving 6 bases of the junction unmatched. CDR3 coding DNA: TGTGCCAGCAGTCCGCCGGGACAGCACACCGGGGAGCTGTTTTTT. Translated: CASSPPGQHTGELFF.

The chain employs TRBV27 and TRBJ2-6; D gene unclear. V was cut by 1 base and J by 0 bases, with 4 bases left in between. The CDR3 is 15 residues long. Germline assignment: CDR1 MNHEY and CDR2 SMNVEV (reference sequence). CDR3 in amino acids: CASSLFRSGANVLTF. The CDR3 DNA sequence: TGTGCCAGCAGTTTATTCCGCTCTGGGGCCAACGTCCTGACTTTC. Looking up the rest from reference TRBV27 and TRBJ2-6 gives the full variable domain: EAQVTQNPRYLITVTGKKLTVTCSQNMNHEYMSWYRQDPGLGLRQIYYSMNVEVTDKGDVPEGYKVSRKEKRNFPLILESPSPNQTSLYFCASSLFRSGANVLTFGAGSRLTVL.